The rows below give T cell receptor beta chains drawn from one sample of a study of response to subunit inactivated influenza vaccine. TCRdb re-called the RT-PCR reads with MiXCR, one entry per CDR3 protein. The table has about 190,000 distinct CDR3 sequences, 14% seen once; the top ten hold roughly 24%. Source: CD8+ T cells sorted from PBMCs, taken around 5 days after vaccination. Source of these receptors: a man over 45 who received an inactivated influenza vaccine. The CDR3 runs from the conserved cysteine through the conserved F or W. Each record gives: clone size, D gene, V gene, J gene, CDR3 DNA, CDR3 protein. A D gene is named only where the DNA matches it firmly. Some rows have no size entry. The others give once, few or many, or a class for an expanded clone.

size: NA; D: TRBD1; V: TRBV6-2/TRBV6-3; J: TRBJ1-1; DNA: TGTGCCAGCAGTATGACAGGGTGGACTGAAGCTTTCTTT; CDR3: CASSMTGWTEAFF
size: NA; D: TRBD1; V: TRBV27; J: TRBJ1-5; DNA: TGTGCCAGCAGTTTGACAGGGGGTTTCTTTCAGCCCCAGCATTTT; CDR3: CASSLTGGFFQPQHF
size: many; D: NA; V: TRBV18; J: TRBJ2-7; DNA: TGTGCCAGCTCACCGGACAGCTCCTACGAGCAGTACTTC; CDR3: CASSPDSSYEQYF
size: few; D: TRBD2; V: TRBV5-1; J: TRBJ2-2; DNA: TGCGCCAGCAGCTCACGACTAGCGGGAGACGGAAACACCGGGGAGCTGTTTTTT; CDR3: CASSSRLAGDGNTGELFF
size: few; D: NA; V: TRBV4-3; J: TRBJ2-1; DNA: TGCGCCAGCAGCCAAGAGATAGGGGGGGGTAGCTCCTACAATGAGCAGTTCTTC; CDR3: CASSQEIGGGSSYNEQFF
size: few; D: TRBD2; V: TRBV7-9; J: TRBJ2-3; DNA: TGTGCCAGCAGCCCATGGACTAGCGGGTTGACAGATACGCAGTATTTT; CDR3: CASSPWTSGLTDTQYF
size: few; D: NA; V: TRBV25-1; J: TRBJ2-2; DNA: TGTGCCAGCATTTTTGACACCGGGGAGCTGTTTTTT; CDR3: CASIFDTGELFF
size: NA; D: NA; V: TRBV5-6; J: TRBJ2-2; DNA: TGTGCCAGCACCTTAGGTTACACCGGGGAGCTGTTTTTT; CDR3: CASTLGYTGELFF
size: few; D: TRBD2; V: TRBV6-5; J: TRBJ2-1; DNA: TGTGCCAGCAGTTACAGGCGGGAGGGCCATGGTGAGCAGTTCTTC; CDR3: CASSYRREGHGEQFF
size: few; D: TRBD1; V: TRBV27; J: TRBJ2-1; DNA: TGTGCCAGCAGTTTATCCGGGACAGGACCTCACAATGAGCAGTTCTTC; CDR3: CASSLSGTGPHNEQFF
size: few; D: TRBD1; V: TRBV6-1; J: TRBJ1-5; DNA: TGTGCCAGCAGCCCGACAGGGAATAGCAATCAGCCCCAGCATTTT; CDR3: CASSPTGNSNQPQHF
size: many; D: NA; V: TRBV12-3/TRBV12-4; J: TRBJ1-2; DNA: TGTGCCAGCAGTTTAGTCCCAGGTTCTAACTATGGCTACACCTTC; CDR3: CASSLVPGSNYGYTF
size: NA; D: NA; V: TRBV12-3/TRBV12-4; J: TRBJ2-7; DNA: TGTGCCAGCAGGTTACGGGGTGGCGAGCAGTACTTC; CDR3: CASRLRGGEQYF
size: NA; D: TRBD1; V: TRBV4-1; J: TRBJ2-5; DNA: TGCGCCAGCAGCCAAGAATGGACAGGGGGCGAAGATGGGGAGACCCAGTACTTC; CDR3: CASSQEWTGGEDGETQYF
size: NA; D: TRBD1; V: TRBV2; J: TRBJ1-2; DNA: TGTGCCAGCAGTGAAGCGCTTCCGGACAGGGAAGTCTTC; CDR3: CASSEALPDREVF
size: few; D: TRBD1; V: TRBV2; J: TRBJ2-7; DNA: TGTGCCAGCAGTCACCCTCGGACAGGGGGATCGGACGAGCAGTACTTC; CDR3: CASSHPRTGGSDEQYF
size: NA; D: NA; V: TRBV13; J: TRBJ2-5; DNA: TGTGCCAGCAGCAAACGGATCTTTGGGGAGACCCAGTACTTC; CDR3: CASSKRIFGETQYF